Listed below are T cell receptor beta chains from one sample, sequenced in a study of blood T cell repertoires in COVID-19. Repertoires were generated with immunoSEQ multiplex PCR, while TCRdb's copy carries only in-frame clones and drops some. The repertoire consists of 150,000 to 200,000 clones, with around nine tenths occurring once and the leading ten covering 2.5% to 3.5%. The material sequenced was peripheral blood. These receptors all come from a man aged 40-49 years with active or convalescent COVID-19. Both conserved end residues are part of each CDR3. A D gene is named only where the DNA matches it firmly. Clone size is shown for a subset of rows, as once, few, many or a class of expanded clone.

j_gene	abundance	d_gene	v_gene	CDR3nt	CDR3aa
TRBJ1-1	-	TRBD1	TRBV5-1	TGCGCCAGCAGCTTGGGACAGGGTTGGACTGAAGCTTTCTTT	CASSLGQGWTEAFF
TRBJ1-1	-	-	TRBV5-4	TGTGCCAGCAGCTCATATACGGGAGGGAGCACTGAAGCTTTCTTT	CASSSYTGGSTEAFF
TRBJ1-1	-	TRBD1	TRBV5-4	TGTGCCAGCAGCTTGGGCCGACAGGGAGAAACTGAAGCTTTCTTT	CASSLGRQGETEAFF
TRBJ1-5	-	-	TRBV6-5	TGTGCCAGCAGCAGGACAGAGTTTAGCAATCAGCCCCAGCATTTT	CASSRTEFSNQPQHF
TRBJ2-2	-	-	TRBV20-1	TGCAGTGCTAGTGAGACTAGTGCCGCCGGGGAGCTGTTTTTT	CSASETSAAGELFF
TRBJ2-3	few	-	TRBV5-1	TGCGCCAGCACTTTTAGCCCTCATATATCTAGCACAGATACGCAGTATTTT	CASTFSPHISSTDTQYF
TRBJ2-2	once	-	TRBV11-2	TGTGCCAGCAGCTTAGTTTCGGGGGGCCCCACCGGGGAGCTGTTTTTT	CASSLVSGGPTGELFF
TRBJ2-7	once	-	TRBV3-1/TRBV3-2	TGTGCCAGCAGCCCTTCGGGGTACGAGCAGTACTTC	CASSPSGYEQYF
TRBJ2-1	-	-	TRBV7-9	TGTGCCATCCAACAGGGAGCCAAGGCGTTCTTC	CAIQQGAKAFF
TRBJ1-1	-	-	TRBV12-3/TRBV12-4	TGTGCCAGCAGTTTAGTCCGGGGACTTGAAGCTTTCTTT	CASSLVRGLEAFF